Presented here are 14 T cell receptor beta chains from one specimen sequenced in a study of blood T cell repertoires in COVID-19. The repertoire was sequenced with immunoSEQ multiplex PCR; TCRdb's copy has only in-frame clones and lacks some. The table shows 150,000 to 200,000 clones, with roughly four fifths occurring only once. Sequencing was done on a sample of PBMCs or T cells enriched from blood (not recorded which). These receptors all stem from a man over 45 who had recovered from COVID-19.

J is TRBJ2-1 and V is TRBV27, with 10 bases aligning to TRBD2. The germline V gene encodes CDR1 MNHEY and CDR2 SMNVEV (reference sequence). This CDR3 has 14 amino acids. With V trimmed by 3 bases and J by 7 bases, 3 bases remained unmatched. The CDR3 reads CASSLPSGRNEQFF. In DNA, the CDR3 is TGTGCCAGCAGTTTGCCTAGCGGGAGAAATGAGCAGTTCTTC.

The chain recombines TRBV21-1 with TRBJ2-1; no DNA check was done on the table's D call, TRBD2. TRBV21-1 corresponds to a pseudogene. This CDR3 is 15 amino acids long. CDR3 region: CASSPDEGAGNEQFF. CDR3 coding DNA: TGTGCCAGCAGCCCCGATGAAGGGGCGGGGAATGAGCAGTTCTTC.

The gene calls are TRBV24-1 and TRBJ2-3, with D possibly TRBD1 on 5 matching bases. CDR1 KGHDR and CDR2 SFDVKD come from the germline V gene. CDR3 length: 15 residues. V lost 3 bases and J lost 0, with 9 bases in between. As DNA, the CDR3 is TGTGCCACCAGTGATCCGGCAGGGAGCACAGATACGCAGTATTTT. The encoded protein is CATSDPAGSTDTQYF.

The sample holds one count of this clone. The chain couples TRBV7-2 to TRBJ2-1, with D perhaps matching TRBD2 (6 bases). The CDR3 runs to 16 residues. CDR1 is SGHTA, CDR2 FQGNSA, per germline. Trimming shortened V by 6 bases and J by 4 bases, and 19 bases separated the two germline ends. CDR3 coding DNA: TGTGCCAGCAGTCAAAGGTACGGACGGGAGTACAATGAGCAGTTCTTC. It specifies CASSQRYGREYNEQFF. Based on the CDR3 plus reference TRBV7-2 and TRBJ2-1, the full variable domain is GAGVSQSPSNKVTEKGKDVELRCDPISGHTALYWYRQSLGQGLEFLIYFQGNSAPDKSGLPSDRFSAERTGGSVSTLTIQRTQQEDSAVYLCASSQRYGREYNEQFFGPGTRLTVL.

The sample holds one count of this clone. The chain combines TRBV7-2 with TRBJ2-3; D uncertain. The CDR3 totals 14 residues. V dropped 5 bases and J dropped 4 bases, with 13 bases sitting between them. In germline, CDR1 is SGHTA, CDR2 FQGNSA. CDR3 nucleotides: TGTGCCAGCAGCCCGAGACATGTCGCAGATACGCAGTATTTT. Translated, it gives CASSPRHVADTQYF. Together with reference TRBV7-2 and TRBJ2-3, the CDR3 gives the full variable domain: GAGVSQSPSNKVTEKGKDVELRCDPISGHTALYWYRQSLGQGLEFLIYFQGNSAPDKSGLPSDRFSAERTGGSVSTLTIQRTQQEDSAVYLCASSPRHVADTQYFGPGTRLTVL.

In its sample, this clone was seen once. The CDR3 spells CASRSPYQETQYF. CDR3 sequence (DNA): TGTGCCAGCAGGAGTCCGTACCAAGAGACCCAGTACTTC. V usage is TRBV28 and J usage is TRBJ2-5, with unresolved D. The CDR3 is 13 amino acids. V was shortened by 6 bases and J by 0 bases, with 8 bases between the two germline ends. Germline CDR1 reads MDHEN; CDR2 reads SYDVKM.

This clone was seen a handful of times. V usage is TRBV24-1 and J usage is TRBJ2-7; 7 bases line up with TRBD1. After removal of 3 bases from V and 3 bases from J, the junction contained 10 bases not matched to a gene. The CDR3 length is 16 residues. CDR1 and CDR2 from the germline V gene are KGHDR and SFDVKD. This CDR3 reads CATSDPLTGKGYEQYF. In nucleotides, the CDR3 is TGTGCCACCAGTGATCCATTGACAGGGAAGGGCTACGAGCAGTACTTC.

The J gene is TRBJ2-3, the V gene TRBV7-4; 8 bases map to TRBD2. V lost 3 bases and J lost 0; bases outside the gene matches: 5. Looked up from germline, CDR1 is SGHVT and CDR2 is SQSDAQ. This CDR3 has 16 residues. CDR3 coding DNA: TGTGCCAGCAGCTTCCCAGCGGGAGCCAGCACAGATACGCAGTATTTT. It specifies CASSFPAGASTDTQYF.

This chain connects TRBV25-1 to TRBJ1-6; possibly TRBD1 for D (6 bases). This CDR3 is 13 amino acids long. Looked up from germline, CDR1 is MGHDK and CDR2 is SYGVNS. V gave up 5 bases and J gave up 4 bases, with 6 bases separating them. CDR3 in amino acids: CASSRGYNSPLHF. The DNA of the CDR3 is TGTGCCAGCAGTAGGGGGTATAATTCACCCCTCCACTTT.

This chain joins TRBV29-1 and TRBJ2-4; weak D call: TRBD2 (6 bases). Between the trimmed V and J ends, which lost 4 bases and 6 bases, there was a span of 13 bases. Germline V gene lookup returns CDR1 SQVTM and CDR2 ANQGSEA. The CDR3 runs 13 residues. The CDR3 sequence is CSVARGEANIQYF. The CDR3 coding sequence is TGCAGCGTTGCGCGGGGAGAGGCAAACATTCAGTACTTC.

The chain employs TRBV28 and TRBJ1-2; tentative D call: TRBD1 (6 bases). The CDR3 sequence is 15 residues long. Trimming took off 3 bases at V and 3 bases at J, with 14 bases between the two ends. CDR1 and CDR2 from the germline V gene are MDHEN and SYDVKM. This CDR3 is CASSLGGAQDYGYTF. The CDR3 DNA reads as TGTGCCAGCAGTTTGGGGGGGGCGCAGGACTATGGCTACACCTTC.

The chain carries TRBV18 and TRBJ2-5; possible D gene TRBD2, 6 bases. Deletions cut 2 bases from V and 4 bases from J, with 17 bases between. The CDR3 loop spans 16 amino acids. Germline V CDR1 and CDR2: KGHSH, LQKENI. Here the CDR3 DNA reads TGTGCCAGCTCACCAGGGACTCTCTCGAGGGGAGAGACCCAGTACTTC. This codes for CASSPGTLSRGETQYF.

This sequence joins TRBV7-3 and TRBJ2-1, with 13 bases identical to TRBD2. V trimming: 5 bases; J trimming: 0 bases; junction bases outside the gene matches: 4. The CDR3 covers 17 residues. The V gene's germline CDR1 is SGHTA and CDR2 FQGTGA. This chain's CDR3 is CASSATSGGASYNEQFF. CDR3 nucleotides: TGTGCCAGCAGCGCCACTAGCGGGGGGGCCTCCTACAATGAGCAGTTCTTC.

This clone was recorded a few times. The genes are TRBV5-1 and TRBJ1-5; weak D call: TRBD1 (5 bases). Trimming removed 0 bases at V and 3 bases at J, with 10 bases between. The CDR3 runs to 15 residues. CDR1 and CDR2 (germline): SGHRS, YFSETQ. The CDR3 loop reads CASSLAGGNNQPQHF. The DNA of the CDR3 is TGCGCCAGCAGCTTGGCCGGGGGGAACAATCAGCCCCAGCATTTT.